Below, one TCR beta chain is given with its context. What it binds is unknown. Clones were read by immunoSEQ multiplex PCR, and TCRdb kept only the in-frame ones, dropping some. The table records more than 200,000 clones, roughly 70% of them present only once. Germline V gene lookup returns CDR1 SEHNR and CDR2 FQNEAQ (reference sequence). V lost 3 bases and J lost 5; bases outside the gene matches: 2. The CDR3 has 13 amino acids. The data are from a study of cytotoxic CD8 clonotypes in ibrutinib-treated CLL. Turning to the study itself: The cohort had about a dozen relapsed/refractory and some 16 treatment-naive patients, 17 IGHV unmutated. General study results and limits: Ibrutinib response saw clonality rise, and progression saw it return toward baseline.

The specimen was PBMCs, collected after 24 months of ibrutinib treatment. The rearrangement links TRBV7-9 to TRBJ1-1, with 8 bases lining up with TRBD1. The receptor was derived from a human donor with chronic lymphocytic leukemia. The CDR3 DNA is TGTGCCAGCAGCTTGGGACAGGTTACTGAAGCTTTCTTT. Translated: CASSLGQVTEAFF. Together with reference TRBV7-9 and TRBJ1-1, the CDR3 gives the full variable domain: DTGVSQNPRHKITKRGQNVTFRCDPISEHNRLYWYRQTLGQGPEFLTYFQNEAQLEKSRLLSDRFSAERPKGSFSTLEIQRTEQGDSAMYLCASSLGQVTEAFFGQGTRLTVV.